This T cell receptor (beta chain) was identified in a study of cytomegalovirus exposure and HLA in healthy donors. Study results and caveats: Among TCR sequences, most were rare, though some public TCRs appeared in many donors.

The CDR3 is 15 amino acids. The germline gives CDR1 LNHDA, CDR2 SQIVND (reference sequence). It was with 60 Vbeta and 13 Jbeta primers that the PCR ran. The repertoire was sequenced with immunoSEQ multiplex PCR; TCRdb's copy has only in-frame clones and lacks some. The sample yields approximately 150,000 clones, approximately 68% seen once. A note on this clone: No antigen is known for it. Its ends do not fully match the called genes, so a read error is possible.

This TCR came from a man between 60 and 75 years old in good health and CMV-seronegative. Sequenced: PBMCs. The chain has TRBV19 and TRBJ2-5, with 9 bases fitting TRBD2. The CDR3 reads CASSIAGVAGETQYF. The DNA of the CDR3 is TGTGCCAGTAGCATAGCGGGAGTGGCGGGGGAGACCCAGTACTTC. The full variable domain, completed using reference TRBV19 and TRBJ2-5, is DGGITQSPKYLFRKEGQNVTLSCEQNLNHDAMYWYRQDPGQGLRLIYYSQIVNDFQKGDIAEGYSVSREKKESFPLTVTSAQKNPTAFYLCASSIAGVAGETQYFGPGTRLLVL.